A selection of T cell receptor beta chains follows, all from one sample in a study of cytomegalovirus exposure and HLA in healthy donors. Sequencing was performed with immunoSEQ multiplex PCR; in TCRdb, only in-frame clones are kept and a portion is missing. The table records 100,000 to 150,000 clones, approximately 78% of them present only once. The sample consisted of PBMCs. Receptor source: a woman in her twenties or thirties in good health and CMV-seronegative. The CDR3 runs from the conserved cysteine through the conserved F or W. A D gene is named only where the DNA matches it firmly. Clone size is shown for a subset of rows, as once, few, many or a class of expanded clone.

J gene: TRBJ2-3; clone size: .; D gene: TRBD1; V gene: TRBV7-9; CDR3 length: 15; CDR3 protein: CASSGRDRGPDTQYF; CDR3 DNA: TGTGCCAGCAGCGGCCGGGACAGGGGGCCAGATACGCAGTATTTT
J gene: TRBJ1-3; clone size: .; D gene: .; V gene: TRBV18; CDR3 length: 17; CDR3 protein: CASSPPDTGPTGNTIYF; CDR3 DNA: TGTGCCAGCTCACCACCGGACACAGGTCCGACTGGAAACACCATATATTTT
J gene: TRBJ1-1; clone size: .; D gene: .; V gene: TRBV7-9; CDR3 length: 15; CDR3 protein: CASSFNTGGGTEAFF; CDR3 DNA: TGTGCCAGCAGCTTTAATACGGGGGGCGGGACTGAAGCTTTCTTT
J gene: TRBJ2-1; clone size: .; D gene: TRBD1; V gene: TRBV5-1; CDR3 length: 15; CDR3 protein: CASSVDRAVYNEQFF; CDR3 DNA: TGCGCCAGCAGCGTGGACAGGGCGGTATACAATGAGCAGTTCTTC
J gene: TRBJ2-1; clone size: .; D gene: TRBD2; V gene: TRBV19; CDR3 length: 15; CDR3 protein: CASGPGLVKSGEQFF; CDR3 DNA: TGTGCCAGTGGGCCGGGACTAGTTAAATCGGGTGAGCAGTTCTTC
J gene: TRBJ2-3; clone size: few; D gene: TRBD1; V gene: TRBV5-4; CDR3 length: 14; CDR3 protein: CASSFRGRTDTQYF; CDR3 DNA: TGTGCCAGCAGCTTCAGGGGGCGCACAGATACGCAGTATTTT
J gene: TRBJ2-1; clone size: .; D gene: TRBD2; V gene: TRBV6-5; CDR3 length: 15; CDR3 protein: CASRRSGGGHNEQFF; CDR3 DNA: TGTGCCAGCAGACGAAGCGGGGGGGGTCACAATGAGCAGTTCTTC
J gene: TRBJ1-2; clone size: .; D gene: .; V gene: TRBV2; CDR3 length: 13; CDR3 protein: CASKAGRLTGYTF; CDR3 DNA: TGTGCCAGCAAAGCAGGGAGGTTGACTGGCTACACCTTC
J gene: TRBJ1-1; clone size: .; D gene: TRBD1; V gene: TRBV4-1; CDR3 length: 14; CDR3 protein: CASSQDGGGSEAFF; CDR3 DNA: TGCGCCAGCAGCCAAGATGGAGGGGGCTCTGAAGCTTTCTTT
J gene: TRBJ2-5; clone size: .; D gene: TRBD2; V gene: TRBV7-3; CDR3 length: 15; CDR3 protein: CASSLTSGLQETQYF; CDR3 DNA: TGTGCCAGCAGCCTGACTAGCGGGCTCCAAGAGACCCAGTACTTC
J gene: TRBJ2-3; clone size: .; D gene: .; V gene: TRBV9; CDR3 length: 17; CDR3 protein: CASSVPRGGLAQDTQYF; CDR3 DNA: TGTGCCAGCAGCGTACCTCGCGGAGGGCTGGCCCAAGATACGCAGTATTTT
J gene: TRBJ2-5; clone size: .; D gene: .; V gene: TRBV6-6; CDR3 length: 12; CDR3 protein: CASSPPRETQYF; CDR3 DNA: TGTGCCAGCAGCCCCCCCAGGGAGACCCAGTACTTC
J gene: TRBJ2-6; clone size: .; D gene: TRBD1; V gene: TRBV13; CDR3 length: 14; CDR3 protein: CASSSTGESNVLTF; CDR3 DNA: TGTGCCAGCAGCTCTACAGGGGAGTCCAACGTCCTGACTTTC
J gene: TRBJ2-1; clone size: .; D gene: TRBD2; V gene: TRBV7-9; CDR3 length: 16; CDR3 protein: CASSSPGTSGRNEQFF; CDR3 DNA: TGTGCCAGCAGCTCACCCGGGACTAGCGGGAGGAATGAGCAGTTCTTC
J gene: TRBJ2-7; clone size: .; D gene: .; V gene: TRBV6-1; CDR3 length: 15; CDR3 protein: CASSPVGGGPYEQYF; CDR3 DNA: TGTGCCAGCAGTCCAGTAGGGGGGGGACCCTACGAGCAGTACTTC
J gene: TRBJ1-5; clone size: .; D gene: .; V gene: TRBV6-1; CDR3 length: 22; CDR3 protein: CASSEERTETVRSFSYNQPQHF; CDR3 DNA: TGTGCCAGCAGTGAAGAGAGGACGGAGACAGTTCGATCTTTTAGCTATAATCAGCCCCAGCATTTT
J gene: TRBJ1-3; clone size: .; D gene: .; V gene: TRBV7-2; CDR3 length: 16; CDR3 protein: CASSPGGGVRGNTIYF; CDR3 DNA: TGTGCCAGCAGCCCCGGGGGGGGAGTACGTGGAAACACCATATATTTT
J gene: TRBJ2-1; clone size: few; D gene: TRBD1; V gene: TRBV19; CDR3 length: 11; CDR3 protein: CASSRDRLRFF; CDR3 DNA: TGTGCCAGTAGTAGGGACAGGCTCCGGTTCTTC
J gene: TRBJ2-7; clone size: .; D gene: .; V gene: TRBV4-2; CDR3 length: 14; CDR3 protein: CASSQERHSYEQYF; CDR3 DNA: TGTGCCAGCAGCCAAGAGCGACATTCCTACGAGCAGTACTTC
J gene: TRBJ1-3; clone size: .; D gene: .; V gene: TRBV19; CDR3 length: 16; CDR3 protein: CASSITVYSAGNTIYF; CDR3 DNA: TGTGCCAGTAGTATAACAGTTTATTCGGCTGGAAACACCATATATTTT
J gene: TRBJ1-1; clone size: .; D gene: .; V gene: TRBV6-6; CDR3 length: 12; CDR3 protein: CASSYSTQFGFF; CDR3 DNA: TGTGCCAGCAGTTACTCGACTCAGTTTGGCTTCTTT
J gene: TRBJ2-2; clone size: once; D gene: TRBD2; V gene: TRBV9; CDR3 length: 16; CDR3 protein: CASGALGTINTGELFF; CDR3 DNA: TGTGCCAGCGGCGCGTTGGGGACTATAAACACCGGGGAGCTGTTTTTT
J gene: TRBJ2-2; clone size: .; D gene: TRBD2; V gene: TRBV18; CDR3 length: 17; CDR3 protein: CASSPRLAGINTGELFF; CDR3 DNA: TGTGCCAGCTCACCAAGGCTAGCGGGAATAAACACCGGGGAGCTGTTTTTT
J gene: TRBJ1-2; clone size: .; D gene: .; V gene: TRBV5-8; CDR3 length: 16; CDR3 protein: CASSLNRGPLNYGYTF; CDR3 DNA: TGTGCCAGCAGCTTGAATCGCGGTCCACTTAACTATGGCTACACCTTC
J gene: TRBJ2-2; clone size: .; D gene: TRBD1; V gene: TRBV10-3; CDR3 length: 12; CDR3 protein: CAIRQGAGELFF; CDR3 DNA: TGTGCCATCAGACAGGGGGCCGGGGAGCTGTTTTTT
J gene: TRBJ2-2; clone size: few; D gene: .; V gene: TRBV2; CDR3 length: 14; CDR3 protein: CASSDRGHTGELFF; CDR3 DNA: TGTGCCAGCAGTGACAGGGGACACACCGGGGAGCTGTTTTTT
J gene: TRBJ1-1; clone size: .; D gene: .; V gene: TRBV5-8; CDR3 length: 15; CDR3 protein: CASSPTDRHNTEAFF; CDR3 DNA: TGTGCCAGCAGCCCCACCGACAGGCACAACACTGAAGCTTTCTTT
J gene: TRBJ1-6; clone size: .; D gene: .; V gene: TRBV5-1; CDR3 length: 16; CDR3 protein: CASSLDVARAGSPLHF; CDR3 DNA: TGCGCCAGCAGCTTGGATGTTGCCAGGGCAGGTTCACCCCTCCACTTT
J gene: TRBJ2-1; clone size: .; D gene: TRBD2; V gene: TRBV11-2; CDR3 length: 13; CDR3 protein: CASLASGLDEQFF; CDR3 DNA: TGTGCCAGCTTGGCTAGCGGCCTGGATGAGCAGTTCTTC
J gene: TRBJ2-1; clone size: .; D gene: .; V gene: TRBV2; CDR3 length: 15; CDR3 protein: CASSERVASYNEQFF; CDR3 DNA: TGTGCCAGCAGTGAAAGGGTAGCGAGTTACAATGAGCAGTTCTTC
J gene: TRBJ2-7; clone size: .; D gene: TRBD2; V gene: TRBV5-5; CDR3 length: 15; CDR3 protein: CASTREGPALYEQYF; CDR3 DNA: TGTGCCAGCACCCGGGAGGGGCCGGCTCTCTACGAGCAGTACTTC
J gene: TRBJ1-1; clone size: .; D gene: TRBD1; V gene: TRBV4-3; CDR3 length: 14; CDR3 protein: CASSGQGPGTEAFF; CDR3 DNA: TGCGCCAGCAGCGGACAGGGACCGGGCACTGAAGCTTTCTTT
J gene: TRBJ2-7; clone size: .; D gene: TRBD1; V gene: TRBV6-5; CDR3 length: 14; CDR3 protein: CASRIDRGSNEQYF; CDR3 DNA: TGTGCCAGCAGGATCGACAGGGGTAGCAACGAGCAGTACTTC
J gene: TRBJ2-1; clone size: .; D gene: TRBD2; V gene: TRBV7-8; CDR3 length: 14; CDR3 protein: CASSLRTSYNEQFF; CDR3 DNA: TGTGCCAGCAGCTTAAGGACTAGCTACAATGAGCAGTTCTTC
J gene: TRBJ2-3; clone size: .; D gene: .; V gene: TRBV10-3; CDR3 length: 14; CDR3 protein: CAFGPGGSTDTQYF; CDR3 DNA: TGTGCCTTCGGGCCCGGGGGTAGCACAGATACGCAGTATTTT
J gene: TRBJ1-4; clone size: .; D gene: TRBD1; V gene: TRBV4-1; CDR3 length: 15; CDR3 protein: CASSQATGGNEKLFF; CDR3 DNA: TGCGCCAGCAGCCAAGCGACAGGGGGTAATGAAAAACTGTTTTTT
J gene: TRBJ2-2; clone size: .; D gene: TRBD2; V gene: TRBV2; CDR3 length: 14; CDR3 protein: CASRGLGNTGELFF; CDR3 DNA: TGTGCCAGCCGGGGACTAGGGAACACCGGGGAGCTGTTTTTT
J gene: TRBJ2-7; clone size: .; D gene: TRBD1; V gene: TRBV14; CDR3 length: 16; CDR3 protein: CASSQDNRGKTYEQYF; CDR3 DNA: TGTGCCAGCAGCCAAGATAACAGGGGCAAAACCTACGAGCAGTACTTC
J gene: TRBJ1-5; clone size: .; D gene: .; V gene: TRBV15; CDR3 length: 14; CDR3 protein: CATSRSGTDQPQHF; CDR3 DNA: TGTGCCACCAGCCGATCCGGGACTGATCAGCCCCAGCATTTT
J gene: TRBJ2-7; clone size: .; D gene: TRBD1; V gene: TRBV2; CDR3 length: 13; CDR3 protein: CASRWDRLDEQYF; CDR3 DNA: TGTGCCAGCAGGTGGGACAGGCTGGACGAGCAGTACTTC
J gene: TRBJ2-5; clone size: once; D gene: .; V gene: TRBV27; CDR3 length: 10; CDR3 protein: CASSRGTQYF; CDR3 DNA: TGTGCCAGCTCTCGGGGGACCCAGTACTTC
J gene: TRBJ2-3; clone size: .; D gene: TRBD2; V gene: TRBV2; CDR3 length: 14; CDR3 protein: CASGATSGTDTQYF; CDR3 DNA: TGTGCCAGCGGGGCCACTAGCGGCACAGATACGCAGTATTTT
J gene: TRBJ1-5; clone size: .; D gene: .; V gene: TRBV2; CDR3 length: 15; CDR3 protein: CASSRDTRTRQPQHF; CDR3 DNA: TGTGCCAGCAGCCGGGACACCAGGACCAGACAGCCCCAGCATTTT
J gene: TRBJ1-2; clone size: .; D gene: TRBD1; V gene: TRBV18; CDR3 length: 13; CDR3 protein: CASSSDRAAGYTF; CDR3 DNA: TGTGCCAGCTCTTCGGACAGGGCGGCTGGCTACACCTTC
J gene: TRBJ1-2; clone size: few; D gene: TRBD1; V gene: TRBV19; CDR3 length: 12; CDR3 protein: CAGRDRAQGYTF; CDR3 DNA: TGTGCCGGGCGGGACAGGGCACAAGGCTACACCTTC
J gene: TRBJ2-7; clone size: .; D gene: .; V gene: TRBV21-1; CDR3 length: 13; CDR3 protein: CANKTSGRGEQYF; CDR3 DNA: TGTGCCAACAAAACTAGCGGGAGGGGGGAGCAGTACTTC
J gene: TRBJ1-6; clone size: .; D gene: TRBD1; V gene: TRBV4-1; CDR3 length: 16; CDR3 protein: CASSQEGGTGFLPLHF; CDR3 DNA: TGCGCCAGCAGCCAAGAAGGTGGGACAGGGTTCTTACCCCTCCACTTT
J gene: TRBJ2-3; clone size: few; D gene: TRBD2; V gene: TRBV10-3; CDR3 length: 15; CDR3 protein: CATSTPGRTPDTQYF; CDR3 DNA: TGTGCCACCTCCACTCCCGGGAGGACCCCAGATACGCAGTATTTT
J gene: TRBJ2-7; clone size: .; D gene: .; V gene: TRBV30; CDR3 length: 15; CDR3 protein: CAWTLGGLSSYEQYF; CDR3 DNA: TGTGCCTGGACCCTTGGCGGGCTGAGCTCCTACGAGCAGTACTTC
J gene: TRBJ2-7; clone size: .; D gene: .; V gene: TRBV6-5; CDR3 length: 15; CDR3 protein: CASSLDGGKGYEQYF; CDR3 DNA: TGTGCCAGCAGTCTCGATGGAGGGAAAGGATACGAGCAGTACTTC
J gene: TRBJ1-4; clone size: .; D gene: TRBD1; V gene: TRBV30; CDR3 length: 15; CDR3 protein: CAWRAGTGVNEKLFF; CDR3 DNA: TGTGCCTGGAGGGCCGGGACAGGGGTTAATGAAAAACTGTTTTTT
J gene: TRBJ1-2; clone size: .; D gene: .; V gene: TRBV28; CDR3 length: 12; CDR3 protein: CASSFDRLGYTF; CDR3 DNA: TGTGCCAGCAGTTTTGACAGGCTTGGCTACACCTTC
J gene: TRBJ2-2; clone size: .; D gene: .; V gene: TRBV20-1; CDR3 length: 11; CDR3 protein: CTMIGAGELFF; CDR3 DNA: TGCACCATGATCGGAGCCGGGGAGCTGTTTTTT
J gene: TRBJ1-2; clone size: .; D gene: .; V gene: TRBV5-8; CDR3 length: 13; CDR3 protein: CASSLRQGYGYTF; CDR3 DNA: TGTGCCAGCAGCTTGCGGCAGGGCTATGGCTACACCTTC
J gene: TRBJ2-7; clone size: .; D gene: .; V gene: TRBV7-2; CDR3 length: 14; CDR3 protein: CASSLSHSSYEQYF; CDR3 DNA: TGTGCCAGCAGCTTATCGCACTCTTCCTACGAGCAGTACTTC
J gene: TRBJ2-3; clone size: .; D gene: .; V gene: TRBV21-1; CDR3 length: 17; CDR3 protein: CASSAGTSGRLSDTQYF; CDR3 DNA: TGTGCCAGCAGCGCCGGGACTAGCGGGAGGTTGTCAGATACGCAGTATTTT
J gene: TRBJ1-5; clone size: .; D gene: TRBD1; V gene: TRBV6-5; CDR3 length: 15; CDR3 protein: CASRRQGGSNQPQHF; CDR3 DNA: TGTGCCAGCAGGAGACAGGGGGGAAGCAATCAGCCCCAGCATTTT
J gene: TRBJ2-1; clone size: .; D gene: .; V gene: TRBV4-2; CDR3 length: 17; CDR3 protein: CASSQDGGGSSYNEQFF; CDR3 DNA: TGTGCCAGCAGCCAAGATGGGGGGGGCAGCTCCTACAATGAGCAGTTCTTC
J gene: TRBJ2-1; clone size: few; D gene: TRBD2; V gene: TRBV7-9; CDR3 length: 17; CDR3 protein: CASSSPLAGGGYNEQFF; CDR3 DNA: TGTGCCAGCAGCTCCCCCTTAGCGGGAGGAGGCTACAATGAGCAGTTCTTC